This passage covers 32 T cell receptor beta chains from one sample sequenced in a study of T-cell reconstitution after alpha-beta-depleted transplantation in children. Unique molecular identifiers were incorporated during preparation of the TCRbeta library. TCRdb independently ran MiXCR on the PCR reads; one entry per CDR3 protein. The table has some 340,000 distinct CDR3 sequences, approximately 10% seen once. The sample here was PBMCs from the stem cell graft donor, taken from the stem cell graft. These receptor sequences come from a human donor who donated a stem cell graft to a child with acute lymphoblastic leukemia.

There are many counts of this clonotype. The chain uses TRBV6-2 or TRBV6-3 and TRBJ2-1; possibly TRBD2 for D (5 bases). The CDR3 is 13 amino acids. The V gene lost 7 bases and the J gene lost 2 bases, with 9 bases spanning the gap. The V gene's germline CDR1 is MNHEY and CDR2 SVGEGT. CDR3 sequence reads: CASKRPTYNEQFF. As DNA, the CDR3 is TGTGCCAGCAAGCGGCCCACCTACAATGAGCAGTTCTTC.

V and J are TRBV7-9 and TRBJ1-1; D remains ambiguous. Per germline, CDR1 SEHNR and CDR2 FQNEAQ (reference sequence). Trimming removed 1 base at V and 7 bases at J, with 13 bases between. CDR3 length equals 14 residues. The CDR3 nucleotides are TGTGCCAGCAGCTTAGGTCCTAACCGGGGTGAAGCTTTCTTT. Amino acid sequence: CASSLGPNRGEAFF.

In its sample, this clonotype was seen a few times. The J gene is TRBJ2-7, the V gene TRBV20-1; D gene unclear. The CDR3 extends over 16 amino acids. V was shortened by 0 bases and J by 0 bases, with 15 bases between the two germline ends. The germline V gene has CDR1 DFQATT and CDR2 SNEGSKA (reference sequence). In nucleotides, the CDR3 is TGCAGTGCTAGAGATGATGTGATGGGCGGCTCCTACGAGCAGTACTTC. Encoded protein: CSARDDVMGGSYEQYF.

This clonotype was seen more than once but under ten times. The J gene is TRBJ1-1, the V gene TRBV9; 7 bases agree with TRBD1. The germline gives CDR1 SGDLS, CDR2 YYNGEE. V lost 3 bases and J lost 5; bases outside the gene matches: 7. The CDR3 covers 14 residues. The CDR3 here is CASSARGIRTEAFF. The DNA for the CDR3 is TGTGCCAGCAGCGCCAGGGGGATCCGGACTGAAGCTTTCTTT.

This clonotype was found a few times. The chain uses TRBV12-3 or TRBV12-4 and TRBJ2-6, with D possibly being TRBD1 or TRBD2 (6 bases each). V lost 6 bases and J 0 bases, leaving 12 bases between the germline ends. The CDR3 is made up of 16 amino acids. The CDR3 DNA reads TGTGCCAGCAGGTGGGGGGCGAGCTCTGGGGCCAACGTCCTGACTTTC. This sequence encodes CASRWGASSGANVLTF.

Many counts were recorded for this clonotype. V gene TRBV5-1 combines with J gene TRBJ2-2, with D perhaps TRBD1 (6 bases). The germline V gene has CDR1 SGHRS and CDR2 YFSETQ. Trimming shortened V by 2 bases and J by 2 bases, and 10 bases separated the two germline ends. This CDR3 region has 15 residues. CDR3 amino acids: CASSFGTRNTGELFF. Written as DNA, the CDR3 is TGCGCCAGCAGCTTCGGGACAAGAAACACCGGGGAGCTGTTTTTT.

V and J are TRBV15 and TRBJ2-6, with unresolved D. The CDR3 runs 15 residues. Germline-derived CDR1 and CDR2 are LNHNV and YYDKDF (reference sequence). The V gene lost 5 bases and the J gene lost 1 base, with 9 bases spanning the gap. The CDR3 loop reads CATSARASGANVLTF. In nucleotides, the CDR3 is TGTGCCACCAGCGCCCGGGCGTCTGGGGCCAACGTCCTGACTTTC.

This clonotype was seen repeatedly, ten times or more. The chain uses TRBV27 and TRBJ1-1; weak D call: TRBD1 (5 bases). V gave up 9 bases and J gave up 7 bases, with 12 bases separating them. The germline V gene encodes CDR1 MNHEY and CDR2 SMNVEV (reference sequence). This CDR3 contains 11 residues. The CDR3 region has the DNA TGTGCCAGTTCGGTCGGGGGTGAAGCTTTCTTT. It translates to CASSVGGEAFF.

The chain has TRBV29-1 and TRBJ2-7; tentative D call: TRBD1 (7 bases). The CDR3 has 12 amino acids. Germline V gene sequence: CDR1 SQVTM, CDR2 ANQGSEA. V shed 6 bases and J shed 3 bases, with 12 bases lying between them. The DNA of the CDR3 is TGCAGCGTCCAGGGGGGTTACTACGAGCAGTACTTC. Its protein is CSVQGGYYEQYF.

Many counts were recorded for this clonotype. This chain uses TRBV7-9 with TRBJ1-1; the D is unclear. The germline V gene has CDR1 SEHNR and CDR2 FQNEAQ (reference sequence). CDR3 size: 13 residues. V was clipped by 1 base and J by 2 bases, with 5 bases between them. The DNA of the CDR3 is TGTGCCAGCAGCTTAGACGTAAACACTGAAGCTTTCTTT. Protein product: CASSLDVNTEAFF.

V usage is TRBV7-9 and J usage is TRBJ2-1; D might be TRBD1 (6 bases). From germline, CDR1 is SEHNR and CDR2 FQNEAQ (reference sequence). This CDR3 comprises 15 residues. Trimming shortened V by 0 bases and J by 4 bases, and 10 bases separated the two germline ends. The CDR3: CASSLAPGTYNEQFF. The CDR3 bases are TGTGCCAGCAGCTTAGCACCCGGGACATACAATGAGCAGTTCTTC.

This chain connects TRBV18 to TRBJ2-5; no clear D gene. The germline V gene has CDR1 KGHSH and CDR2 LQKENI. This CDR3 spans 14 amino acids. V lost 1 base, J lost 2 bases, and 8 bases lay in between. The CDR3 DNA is TGTGCCAGCTCACCACTGACGACACAAGAGACCCAGTACTTC. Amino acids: CASSPLTTQETQYF.

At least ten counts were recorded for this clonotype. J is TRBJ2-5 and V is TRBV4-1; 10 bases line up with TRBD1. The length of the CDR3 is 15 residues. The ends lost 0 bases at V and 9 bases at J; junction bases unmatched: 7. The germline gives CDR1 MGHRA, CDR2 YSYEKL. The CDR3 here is CASSQDGDRGLAQYF. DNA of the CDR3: TGCGCCAGCAGCCAAGATGGGGACAGGGGTTTGGCCCAGTACTTC.

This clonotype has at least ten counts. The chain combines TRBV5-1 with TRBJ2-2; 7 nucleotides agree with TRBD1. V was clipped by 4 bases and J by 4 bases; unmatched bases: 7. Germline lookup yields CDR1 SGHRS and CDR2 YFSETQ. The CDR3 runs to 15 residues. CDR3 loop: CASSIRQGGTGELFF. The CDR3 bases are TGCGCCAGCAGCATTCGACAGGGTGGCACCGGGGAGCTGTTTTTT. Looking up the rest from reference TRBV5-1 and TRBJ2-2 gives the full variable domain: KAGVTQTPRYLIKTRGQQVTLSCSPISGHRSVSWYQQTPGQGLQFLFEYFSETQRNKGNFPGRFSGRQFSNSRSEMNVSTLELGDSALYLCASSIRQGGTGELFFGEGSRLTVL.

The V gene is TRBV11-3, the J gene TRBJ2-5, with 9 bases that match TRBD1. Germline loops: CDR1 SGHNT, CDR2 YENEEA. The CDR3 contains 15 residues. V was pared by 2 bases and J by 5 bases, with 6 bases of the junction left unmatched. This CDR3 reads CASSLLTGGYETQYF. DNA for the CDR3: TGTGCCAGCAGCTTACTGACAGGGGGTTATGAGACCCAGTACTTC.

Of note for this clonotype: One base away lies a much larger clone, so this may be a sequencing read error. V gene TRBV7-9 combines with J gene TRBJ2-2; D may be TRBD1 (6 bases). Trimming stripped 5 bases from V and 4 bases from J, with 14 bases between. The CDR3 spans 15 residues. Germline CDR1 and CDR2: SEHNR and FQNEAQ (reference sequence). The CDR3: CASSRPGASTGELFF. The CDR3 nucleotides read TGTGCCAGCAGCCGCCCAGGGGCCAGCACCGGGGAGCTGTTTTTT.

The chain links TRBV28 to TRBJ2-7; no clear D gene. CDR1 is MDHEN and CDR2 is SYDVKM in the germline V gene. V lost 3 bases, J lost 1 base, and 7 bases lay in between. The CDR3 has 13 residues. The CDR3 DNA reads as TGTGCCAGCAGTTTCCCGCAGTCCTACGAGCAGTACTTC. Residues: CASSFPQSYEQYF.

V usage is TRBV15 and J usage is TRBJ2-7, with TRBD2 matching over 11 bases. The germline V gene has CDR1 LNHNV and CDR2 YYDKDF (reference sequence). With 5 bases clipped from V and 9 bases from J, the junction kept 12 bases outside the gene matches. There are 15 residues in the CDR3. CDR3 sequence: CATSSLLAGEHGQYF. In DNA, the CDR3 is TGTGCCACCAGCTCATTACTAGCGGGAGAACACGGGCAGTACTTC.

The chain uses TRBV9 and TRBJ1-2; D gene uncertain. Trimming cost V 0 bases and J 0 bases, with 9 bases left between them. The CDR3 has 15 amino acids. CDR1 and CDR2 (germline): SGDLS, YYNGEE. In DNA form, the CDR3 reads TGTGCCAGCAGCGTAGCAACAGATACTAACTATGGCTACACCTTC. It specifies CASSVATDTNYGYTF. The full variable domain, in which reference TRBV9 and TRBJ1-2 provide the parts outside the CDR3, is DSGVTQTPKHLITATGQRVTLRCSPRSGDLSVYWYQQSLDQGLQFLIQYYNGEERAKGNILERFSAQQFPDLHSELNLSSLELGDSALYFCASSVATDTNYGYTFGSGTRLTVV.

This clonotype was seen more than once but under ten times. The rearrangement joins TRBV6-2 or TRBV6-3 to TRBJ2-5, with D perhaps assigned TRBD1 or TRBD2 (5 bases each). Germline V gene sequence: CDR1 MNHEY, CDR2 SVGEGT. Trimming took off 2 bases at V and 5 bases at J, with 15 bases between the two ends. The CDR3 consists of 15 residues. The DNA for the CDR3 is TGTGCCAGCAGTTACCTCGGGACCCCGAGGGAGACCCAGTACTTC. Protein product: CASSYLGTPRETQYF.

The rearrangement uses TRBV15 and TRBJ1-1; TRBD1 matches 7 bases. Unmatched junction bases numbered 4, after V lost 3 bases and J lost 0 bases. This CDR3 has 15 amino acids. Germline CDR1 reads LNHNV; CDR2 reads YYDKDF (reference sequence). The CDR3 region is CATSRRDSLNTEAFF. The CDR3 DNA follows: TGTGCCACCAGCAGGAGGGACAGTTTGAACACTGAAGCTTTCTTT. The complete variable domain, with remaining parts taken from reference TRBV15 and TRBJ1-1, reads DAMVIQNPRYQVTQFGKPVTLSCSQTLNHNVMYWYQQKSSQAPKLLFHYYDKDFNNEADTPDNFQSRRPNTSFCFLDIRSPGLGDTAMYLCATSRRDSLNTEAFFGQGTRLTVV.

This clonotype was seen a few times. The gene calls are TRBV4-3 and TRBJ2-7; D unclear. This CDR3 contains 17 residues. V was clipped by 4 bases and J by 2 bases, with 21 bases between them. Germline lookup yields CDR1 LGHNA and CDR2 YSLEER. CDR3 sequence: CASSLYSAQEATYEQYF. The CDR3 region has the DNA TGCGCCAGCAGCCTCTATTCCGCACAAGAGGCGACCTACGAGCAGTACTTC.

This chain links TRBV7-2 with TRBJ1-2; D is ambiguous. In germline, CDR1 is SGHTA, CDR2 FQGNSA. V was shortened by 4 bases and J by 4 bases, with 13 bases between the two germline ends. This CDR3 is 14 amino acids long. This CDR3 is CASSSYDTVYGYTF. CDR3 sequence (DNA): TGTGCCAGCAGCTCCTATGACACCGTCTATGGCTACACCTTC.

CDR3 coding DNA: TGTGCCAGCAGCCGGGACAGGGGGCTATATGAGCAGTTCTTC. Translation gives CASSRDRGLYEQFF. This chain joins TRBV7-2 and TRBJ2-1; TRBD1 matches 12 bases. This CDR3 has 14 amino acids. The V gene end was trimmed by 5 bases and the J gene end by 8 bases; junction bases not matched to a gene: 4. CDR1 is SGHTA and CDR2 is FQGNSA in the germline V gene.

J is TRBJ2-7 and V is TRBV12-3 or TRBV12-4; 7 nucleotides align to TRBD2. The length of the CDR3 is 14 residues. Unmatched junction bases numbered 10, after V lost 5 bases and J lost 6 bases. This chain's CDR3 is CASSPLRTRPEQYF. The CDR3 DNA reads TGTGCCAGCAGTCCCCTAAGGACTAGGCCCGAGCAGTACTTC.

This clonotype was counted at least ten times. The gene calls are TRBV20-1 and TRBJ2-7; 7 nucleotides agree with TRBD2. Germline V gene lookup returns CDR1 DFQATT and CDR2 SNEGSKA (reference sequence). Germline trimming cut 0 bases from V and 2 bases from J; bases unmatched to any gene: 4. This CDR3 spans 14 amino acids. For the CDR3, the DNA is TGCAGTGCTAGAGATTCTAGCGGAACCTACGAGCAGTACTTC. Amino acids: CSARDSSGTYEQYF.

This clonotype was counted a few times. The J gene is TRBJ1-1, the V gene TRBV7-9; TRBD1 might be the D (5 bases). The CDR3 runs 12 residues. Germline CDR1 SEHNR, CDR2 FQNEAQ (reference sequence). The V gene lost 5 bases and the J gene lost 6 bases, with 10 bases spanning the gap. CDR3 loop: CASSRGGPEAFF. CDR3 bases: TGTGCCAGCAGCCGCGGGGGACCTGAAGCTTTCTTT.

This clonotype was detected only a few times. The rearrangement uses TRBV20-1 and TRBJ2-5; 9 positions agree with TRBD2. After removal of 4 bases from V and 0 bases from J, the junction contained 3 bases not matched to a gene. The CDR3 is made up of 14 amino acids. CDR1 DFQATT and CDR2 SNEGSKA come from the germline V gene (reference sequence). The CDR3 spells CSATGLADQETQYF. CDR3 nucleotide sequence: TGCAGTGCTACGGGACTAGCAGACCAAGAGACCCAGTACTTC.

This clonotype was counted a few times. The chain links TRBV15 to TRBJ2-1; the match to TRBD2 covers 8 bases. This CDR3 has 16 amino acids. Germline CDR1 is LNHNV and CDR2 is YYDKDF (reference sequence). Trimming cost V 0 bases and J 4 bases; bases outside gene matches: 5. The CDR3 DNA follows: TGTGCCACCAGCAGAGAACTAGCGGCAGAGTACAATGAGCAGTTCTTC. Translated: CATSRELAAEYNEQFF. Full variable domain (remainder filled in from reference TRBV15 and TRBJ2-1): DAMVIQNPRYQVTQFGKPVTLSCSQTLNHNVMYWYQQKSSQAPKLLFHYYDKDFNNEADTPDNFQSRRPNTSFCFLDIRSPGLGDTAMYLCATSRELAAEYNEQFFGPGTRLTVL.

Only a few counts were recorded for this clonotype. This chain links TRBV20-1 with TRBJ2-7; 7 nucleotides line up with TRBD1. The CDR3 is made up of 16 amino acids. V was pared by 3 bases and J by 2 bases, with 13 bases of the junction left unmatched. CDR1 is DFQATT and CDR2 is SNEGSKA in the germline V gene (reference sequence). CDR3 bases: TGCAGTGCTAGCGATAAGGACAGGCCTTCCACCTACGAGCAGTACTTC. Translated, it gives CSASDKDRPSTYEQYF.

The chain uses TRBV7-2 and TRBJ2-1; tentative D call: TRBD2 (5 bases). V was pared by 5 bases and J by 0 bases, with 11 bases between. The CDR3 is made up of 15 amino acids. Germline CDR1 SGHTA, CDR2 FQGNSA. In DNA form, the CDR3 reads TGTGCCAGCAGCACCCGGGAATTCTCCTACAATGAGCAGTTCTTC. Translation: CASSTREFSYNEQFF.

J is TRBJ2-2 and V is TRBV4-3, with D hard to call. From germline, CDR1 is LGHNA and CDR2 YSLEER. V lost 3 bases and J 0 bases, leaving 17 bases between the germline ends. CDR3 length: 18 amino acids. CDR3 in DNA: TGCGCCAGCAGCCAGACTGTGCTGTTGCTGCCGAACACCGGGGAGCTGTTTTTT. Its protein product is CASSQTVLLLPNTGELFF.